A selection of T cell receptor beta chains follows, all from one sample in a study of blood T cell repertoires in COVID-19. Clones were sequenced by immunoSEQ multiplex PCR, and TCRdb holds only the in-frame ones, with some missing. The sample holds 200,000 to 300,000 clones; 75% to 90% are singletons and the top ten take roughly 3.3%. Source material: peripheral blood. Source of these receptors: a woman in her thirties or forties with acute or convalescent COVID-19. Each CDR3 is given with its conserved first and last residue. A D gene is named only where the DNA matches it firmly. The size field is filled for only some rows; it gives once, few, many or a size class.

>TRBV19|TRBJ1-1|NA|NA
TGTGCCAGTACCGCACACCTGAACACTGAAGCTTTCTTT
CASTAHLNTEAFF
>TRBV13|TRBJ2-3|NA|TRBD2
TGTGCCAGCAGCTTAGGTCCTTACTTAGCGGGGGAGAACACAGATACGCAGTATTTT
CASSLGPYLAGENTDTQYF
>TRBV25-1|TRBJ2-5|NA|NA
TGTGCCAGCGCCGGTCGTCATACAGGGAGCCAAGAGACCCAGTACTTC
CASAGRHTGSQETQYF
>TRBV27|TRBJ1-2|NA|NA
TGTGCCAGCAGTCCCACAGGGCCTTCCTATGGCTACACCTTC
CASSPTGPSYGYTF
>TRBV4-2|TRBJ1-1|few|TRBD1
TGTGCCAGCAGCCAATACGAAGGGACAGGAGGAAGGGACACTGAAGCTTTCTTT
CASSQYEGTGGRDTEAFF
>TRBV7-3|TRBJ1-6|NA|NA
TGTGCCAGCAGCTTATGGGGAGATTCACCCCTCCACTTT
CASSLWGDSPLHF
>TRBV27|TRBJ1-2|NA|NA
TGTGCCAGCAGTTTATCCCGGGGTTCCAACTATGGCTACACCTTC
CASSLSRGSNYGYTF
>TRBV20-1|TRBJ1-5|NA|TRBD1
TGCAGTGCTCGTGGGACAGGGGGACATCAGCCCCAGCATTTT
CSARGTGGHQPQHF
>TRBV11-2|TRBJ1-1|NA|NA
TGTGCCAGCAGCTTACCGCCAGAGGGCACTGAAGCTTTCTTT
CASSLPPEGTEAFF
>TRBV27|TRBJ1-2|NA|TRBD1
TGTGCCAGCAGTGCCTTCCAGGGGGCCGGCTATGGCTACACCTTC
CASSAFQGAGYGYTF
>TRBV7-2|TRBJ1-2|NA|NA
TGTGCCAGCAGCTTAGGGGTACAGGGATTTTTTCATGGCTACACCTTC
CASSLGVQGFFHGYTF
>TRBV9|TRBJ1-2|NA|TRBD1
TGTGCCAGCAGCGGGGACAGGGGACTTGGCTACACCTTC
CASSGDRGLGYTF
>TRBV6-6|TRBJ2-1|NA|NA
TGTGCCAGCAGTCTCACCACAGGGTCTTACAATGAGCAGTTCTTC
CASSLTTGSYNEQFF
>TRBV11-2|TRBJ1-6|NA|NA
TGTGCCAGCAGCTTAGAGGCCAGGGCCCCCCATAAGGTCCACTTT
CASSLEARAPHKVHF
>TRBV19|TRBJ2-5|once|NA
TGTGCCAGTAGTATATCTCTAGGGGGTGAGACCCAGTACTTC
CASSISLGGETQYF
>TRBV7-3|TRBJ2-5|NA|NA
TGTGCCAGCAGCTTAGGGCCTAATGGGGAGACCCAGTACTTC
CASSLGPNGETQYF
>TRBV29-1|TRBJ1-2|NA|TRBD1
TGCAGCGTTTCCACCACACCCGGGACAGAAGGTGGCTACACCTTC
CSVSTTPGTEGGYTF
>TRBV25-1|TRBJ1-1|once|NA
TGTGCCAGCAGTGACGGGGGAGTGGTAACTGAAGCTTTCTTT
CASSDGGVVTEAFF
>TRBV7-8|TRBJ1-2|NA|NA
TGTGCCAGCAGCTTAGTTGGCCGGGAGGGCGGCTACACCTTC
CASSLVGREGGYTF
>TRBV5-1|TRBJ1-1|NA|TRBD1
TGCGCCAGCAGCCCGCCGGGGACAGGGATTAATATGAACACTGAAGCTTTCTTT
CASSPPGTGINMNTEAFF
>TRBV6-1|TRBJ1-2|NA|NA
TGTGCCAGCAGTGAACTGAAGGGAAGGGGGAACTATGGCTACACCTTC
CASSELKGRGNYGYTF
>TRBV28|TRBJ1-2|NA|TRBD1
TGTGCCAGCAGTTCCGGGGACAGGGGGCACATCTATGGCTACACCTTC
CASSSGDRGHIYGYTF
>TRBV6-1|TRBJ1-5|NA|NA
TGTGCCAGCAGTGATCCCCGGGGGAAGGATCAAGCCCAGCATTTT
CASSDPRGKDQAQHF
>TRBV11-3|TRBJ2-3|NA|TRBD2
TGTGCCAGCAGCCCCGGGACTAGCGGGTACACAGATACGCAGTATTTT
CASSPGTSGYTDTQYF
>TRBV3-1/TRBV3-2|TRBJ1-1|NA|NA
TGTGCCAGCAGCCAAGATAGGGGGTTCACTGAAGCTTTCTTT
CASSQDRGFTEAFF
>TRBV10-3|TRBJ1-1|NA|NA
TGTGCCATCAGTGAGGTAGGGGTAGACTTGAACACTGAAGCTTTCTTT
CAISEVGVDLNTEAFF
>TRBV10-1|TRBJ1-1|NA|TRBD1
TGCGCCAGCACTCGAATTGACAGGGGGCGCGGGAGCACTGAAGCTTTCTTT
CASTRIDRGRGSTEAFF
>TRBV6-5|TRBJ1-1|NA|NA
TGTGCCAGCAGTTGGGGCGGGAACACTGAAGCTTTCTTT
CASSWGGNTEAFF
>TRBV6-5|TRBJ2-1|NA|NA
TGTGCCAGCAGTTACTCTTCGGGGGTTAGAATGAATGAGCAGTTCTTC
CASSYSSGVRMNEQFF
>TRBV3-1/TRBV3-2|TRBJ1-6|NA|NA
TGTGCCAGCAGCCAAGATGGCTACAGGGCCTATAGCTCCTATAATTCACCCCTCCACTTT
CASSQDGYRAYSSYNSPLHF
>TRBV20-1|TRBJ1-1|NA|NA
TGCAGTGCTCTAAGGAACACTGAAGCTTTCTTT
CSALRNTEAFF